Each of the 5 T cell receptor beta chains below was sequenced from the same sample in a study of T-cell reconstitution after alpha-beta-depleted transplantation in children. Unique molecular identifiers were incorporated during preparation of the TCRbeta library. TCRdb re-called the PCR reads with MiXCR, one entry per CDR3 protein. The table shows 600,000 or so distinct CDR3 sequences, with 23% occurring only once. Here the sequenced sample was PBMCs, mostly from graft donor cells, taken 360 days after TCRalphabeta/CD19-depleted stem cell transplant. The receptors shown here come from a boy in the first two years of life who had a stem cell transplant for acute myeloid leukemia, so the T cells may come from the graft donor.

This clonotype was counted at least ten times. The chain carries TRBV6-1 and TRBJ2-3; D may be TRBD1 (5 bases). CDR1 is MNHNS, CDR2 SASEGT, per germline. The ends were cut back, 8 bases at V and 0 bases at J, with 15 bases in the middle. CDR3 length equals 15 residues. CDR3 loop: CASGRYGQSTDTQYF. DNA of the CDR3: TGTGCCAGCGGCCGCTACGGACAAAGCACAGATACGCAGTATTTT.

The V call is TRBV4-3, the J call TRBJ2-7; D may match TRBD1 or TRBD2 (5 bases each). The V gene lost 0 bases and the J gene lost 4 bases, with 16 bases spanning the gap. This CDR3 contains 16 residues. The V gene's germline CDR1 is LGHNA and CDR2 YSLEER. CDR3 amino acids: CASSQDHGTALYEQYF. Here the CDR3 DNA reads TGCGCCAGCAGCCAAGACCACGGGACGGCCCTTTACGAGCAGTACTTC.

V and J are TRBV15 and TRBJ2-2; D is unclear. Trimming removed 1 base at V and 6 bases at J, with 6 bases between. This CDR3 contains 13 residues. The germline gives CDR1 LNHNV, CDR2 YYDKDF (reference sequence). The CDR3 region is CATSRVAPGELFF. The CDR3 DNA is TGTGCCACCAGCAGAGTGGCCCCCGGGGAGCTGTTTTTT.

V gene TRBV20-1 combines with J gene TRBJ2-5; D is unresolved. The CDR3 totals 14 residues. The germline V gene encodes CDR1 DFQATT and CDR2 SNEGSKA (reference sequence). Trimming removed 0 bases at V and 1 base at J, with 9 bases between. The DNA of the CDR3 is TGCAGTGCTAGAGACTCGATACTCCAAGAGACCCAGTACTTC. Protein: CSARDSILQETQYF.

This clonotype came up a few times. The chain couples TRBV20-1 to TRBJ2-2; TRBD1 matches at 7 bases. The CDR3 has 15 amino acids. The junction had 5 bases not matched to a gene; V was cut back by 0 bases and J by 4 bases. The V gene's germline CDR1 is DFQATT and CDR2 SNEGSKA (reference sequence). CDR3 protein: CSARDRRGSTGELFF. Written as DNA, the CDR3 is TGCAGTGCTAGAGATCGCAGGGGGAGCACCGGGGAGCTGTTTTTT.